A selection of T cell receptor beta chains follows, all from one sample in a study of neurological immune-mediated disorders. TCRdb ran MiXCR on the 5' RACE reads and lists one entry per CDR3 protein. The top ten clones hold 3.9% of a sample with 30,000 to 45,000 distinct CDR3 sequences, around a tenth of them seen once. Material for sequencing was CD4+ T cells from blood. Receptors were obtained from a woman aged 25 to 45 with HTLV-1-associated myelopathy (HAM/TSP). CDR3s include the opening cysteine and the closing phenylalanine or tryptophan. D genes are given only for firm matches. Part of the rows lack a size; the others show once, few, many or a class for expanded clones.

>TRBJ1-1|many|TRBV6-5|NA
CASSYSEGSTEAFF
TGTGCCAGCAGTTACTCCGAAGGAAGCACTGAAGCTTTCTTT
>TRBJ1-4|many|TRBV14|NA
CASSHLGTEEKLFF
TGTGCCAGCAGCCATTTAGGGACGGAAGAAAAACTGTTTTTT
>TRBJ2-3|many|TRBV20-1|TRBD1
CSASRDRGPDTQYF
TGCAGTGCTAGTCGGGACAGGGGACCAGATACGCAGTATTTT
>TRBJ1-1|many|TRBV5-5|NA
CASSFESEAFF
TGTGCCAGCAGCTTCGAATCTGAAGCTTTCTTT
>TRBJ1-1|NA|TRBV5-1|NA
CTSTSGGVENTEAFF
TGCACCAGCACCTCAGGAGGGGTGGAGAACACTGAAGCTTTCTTT
>TRBJ1-1|many|TRBV10-3|NA
CAITPGTLMNTEAFF
TGTGCCATCACACCAGGGACGTTAATGAACACTGAAGCTTTCTTT
>TRBJ1-2|many|TRBV5-1|NA
CASSLDSDRNFNYGYTF
TGCGCCAGCAGCTTGGATTCAGACAGAAACTTTAACTATGGCTACACCTTC
>TRBJ1-3|many|TRBV12-3/TRBV12-4|NA
CASSPHGGSGNTIYF
TGTGCCAGCAGTCCGCACGGGGGCTCTGGAAACACCATATATTTT
>TRBJ2-3|NA|TRBV20-1|NA
CSARGGHPIQYF
TGCAGTGCTAGGGGGGGCCACCCTATTCAGTATTTT
>TRBJ1-1|many|TRBV12-3/TRBV12-4|NA
CASSLGGGGTEAFF
TGTGCCAGCAGTTTGGGGGGGGGAGGTACTGAAGCTTTCTTT
>TRBJ2-7|medium-sized|TRBV15|TRBD1
CATSREGQGYEQYF
TGTGCCACCAGCAGGGAGGGACAGGGTTACGAGCAGTACTTC
>TRBJ2-7|many|TRBV20-1|NA
CSARDVTVAYYEQYF
TGCAGTGCTAGAGATGTAACAGTGGCCTACTACGAGCAGTACTTC
>TRBJ2-1|many|TRBV5-1|TRBD1
CASRFDRAAYNEQFF
TGCGCCAGCAGGTTTGACAGGGCGGCCTACAATGAGCAGTTCTTC
>TRBJ1-2|many|TRBV21-1|NA
CASSKYGATNYGYTF
TGTGCCAGCAGCAAATATGGGGCCACTAACTATGGCTACACCTTC
>TRBJ1-2|many|TRBV3-1|NA
CASSPRADYGYTF
TGTGCCAGCAGCCCCCGGGCCGACTATGGCTACACCTTC
>TRBJ2-3|many|TRBV20-1|TRBD1
CSAHRDRGPDTQYF
TGCAGTGCGCACCGGGACAGGGGGCCAGATACGCAGTATTTT
>TRBJ2-5|many|TRBV5-1|NA
CASRDPPGTQYF
TGCGCCAGCAGGGACCCCCCGGGGACCCAGTACTTC